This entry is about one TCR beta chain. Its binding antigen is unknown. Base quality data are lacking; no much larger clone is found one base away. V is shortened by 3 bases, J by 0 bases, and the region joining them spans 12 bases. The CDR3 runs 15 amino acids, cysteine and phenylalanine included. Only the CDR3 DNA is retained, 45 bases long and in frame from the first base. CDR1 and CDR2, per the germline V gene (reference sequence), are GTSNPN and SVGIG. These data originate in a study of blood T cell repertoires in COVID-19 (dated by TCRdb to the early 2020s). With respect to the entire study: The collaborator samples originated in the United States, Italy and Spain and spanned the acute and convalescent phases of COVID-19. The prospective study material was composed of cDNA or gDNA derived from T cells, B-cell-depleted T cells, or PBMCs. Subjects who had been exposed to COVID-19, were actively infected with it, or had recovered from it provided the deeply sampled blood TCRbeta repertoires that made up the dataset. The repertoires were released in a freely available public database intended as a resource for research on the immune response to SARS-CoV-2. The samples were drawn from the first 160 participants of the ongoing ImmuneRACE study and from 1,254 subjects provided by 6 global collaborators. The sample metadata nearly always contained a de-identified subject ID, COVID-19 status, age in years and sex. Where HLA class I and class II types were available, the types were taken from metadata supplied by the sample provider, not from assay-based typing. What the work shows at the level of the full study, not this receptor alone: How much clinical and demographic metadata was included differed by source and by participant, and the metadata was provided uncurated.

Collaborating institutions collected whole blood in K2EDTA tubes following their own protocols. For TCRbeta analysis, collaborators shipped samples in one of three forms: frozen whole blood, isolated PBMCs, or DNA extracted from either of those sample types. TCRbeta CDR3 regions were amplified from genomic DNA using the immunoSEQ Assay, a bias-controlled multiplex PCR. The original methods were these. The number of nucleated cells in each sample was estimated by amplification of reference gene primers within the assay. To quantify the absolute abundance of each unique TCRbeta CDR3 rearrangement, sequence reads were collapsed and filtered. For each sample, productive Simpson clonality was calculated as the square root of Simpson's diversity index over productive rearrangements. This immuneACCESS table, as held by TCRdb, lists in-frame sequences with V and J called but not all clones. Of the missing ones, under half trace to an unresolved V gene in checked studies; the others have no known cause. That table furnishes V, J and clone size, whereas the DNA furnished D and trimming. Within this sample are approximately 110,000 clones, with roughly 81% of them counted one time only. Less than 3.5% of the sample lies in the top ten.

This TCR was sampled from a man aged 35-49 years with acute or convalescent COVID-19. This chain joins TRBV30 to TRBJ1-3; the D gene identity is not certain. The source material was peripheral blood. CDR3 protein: CAWRPRLVSGNTIYF. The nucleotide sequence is TGTGCCTGGAGACCCCGGTTGGTCTCTGGAAACACCATATATTTT.